What follows describes a single T cell receptor beta chain. Its antigen is still unknown. This specimen comes from a study of PD-1 blockade in classical Hodgkin lymphoma. Each and every patient relapsed after autologous stem cell transplantation, and patients got differing brentuximab vedotin exposure. Patients reached a best response of complete response, partial response or progressive disease. Here immunoSEQ multiplex PCR was the method, and the copy in TCRdb shows in-frame clones only, minus some. The repertoire holds about 19,000 clones, approximately 90% seen once, with around 12% in the top ten. General study results and limits: Significant TCR diversity gains by C4D1 occurred in CD4+ but not CD8+ cells. Newly diagnosed patients had baseline TCR diversity that was reportedly lower than that of healthy donors. Patients who began taking nivolumab under 1 year after ASCT were left out.

V lost 5 bases to trimming and J lost 4 bases; unmatched junction nucleotides: 8. CDR3 length: 14 residues. Germline V gives CDR1 SGHRS, CDR2 YFSETQ. The chain has TRBV5-1 and TRBJ2-5, with 7 bases lining up with TRBD1. The sample here was peripheral blood mononuclear cells (PBMCs), taken before the second cycle of nivolumab. The clonotype originates from a human donor with classical Hodgkin lymphoma. CDR3 nucleotide sequence: TGCGCCAGCAGTCGCGGACAGGACGGAGAGACCCAGTACTTC. Its translation is CASSRGQDGETQYF.